Below are 28 T cell receptor beta chains sequenced from a single sample in a study of T cell changes during pregnancy in multiple sclerosis. Only in-frame clones appear in the TCRdb table, and some are missing; sequencing was by immunoSEQ multiplex PCR. This sample has fewer than 45,000 clones, with more than 75% found just once. The specimen was peripheral blood, collected in the third trimester of pregnancy. Receptors originate from a female donor in good health, enrolled as a control in a pregnancy study.

This sequence joins TRBV27 and TRBJ1-2; weak D call: TRBD1 (5 bases). The germline CDR1 and CDR2 sequences are MNHEY and SMNVEV (reference sequence). With 2 bases removed from V and 7 bases from J, the gap between germline ends came to 11 bases. This CDR3 region has 13 residues. The CDR3 DNA reads TGTGCCAGCAGTTTAGGGGGGGAGGGTGGCTACACCTTC. It specifies CASSLGGEGGYTF.

The chain employs TRBV28 and TRBJ2-5; 9 bases line up with TRBD1. V lost 3 bases and J lost 1; bases outside the gene matches: 6. This CDR3 contains 16 residues. Germline V gene data show CDR1 as MDHEN and CDR2 as SYDVKM. The CDR3 nucleotides read TGTGCCAGCAGTTTGCCGGGACAGGGACGCCAAGAGACCCAGTACTTC. This sequence encodes CASSLPGQGRQETQYF.

This chain links TRBV5-1 with TRBJ1-2; D unresolved. CDR3 size: 13 residues. Germline V gene sequence: CDR1 SGHRS, CDR2 YFSETQ. Trimming removed 3 bases from V and 4 bases from J, with 10 bases in between. The CDR3 spells CASSSLPVYGYTF. Written as DNA, the CDR3 is TGCGCCAGCAGCTCCCTTCCCGTCTATGGCTACACCTTC.

The J gene is TRBJ1-6, the V gene TRBV7-2; D remains unclear. V was trimmed by 5 bases and J by 14 bases, leaving 16 bases between them. The germline gives CDR1 SGHTA, CDR2 FQGNSA. There are 13 residues in the CDR3. The CDR3 sequence is CASSLERGWALHF. Here the CDR3 DNA reads TGTGCCAGCAGCCTGGAACGGGGTTGGGCCCTCCACTTT.

The chain carries TRBV6-5 and TRBJ1-2; 9 bases are shared with TRBD1. V was clipped by 7 bases and J by 2 bases; unmatched bases: 5. CDR1 is MNHEY, CDR2 SVGAGI, per germline. The CDR3 runs to 14 residues. CDR3 residues: CASNQGQGNYGYTF. CDR3 DNA: TGTGCCAGCAACCAGGGACAGGGCAACTATGGCTACACCTTC.

This clone appeared a single time. V and J are TRBV6-4 and TRBJ2-3; 14 bases fit TRBD2. This CDR3 has 15 amino acids. Germline values: CDR1 MRHNA, CDR2 SNTAGT. Trimming took 6 bases from V and 4 from J; bases not matched to a gene: 3. In DNA, the CDR3 is TGTGCCAGCAGAAGACTAGCGGGGGGGGCAGATACGCAGTATTTT. Its translation is CASRRLAGGADTQYF.

This chain connects TRBV2 to TRBJ1-3; 8 bases line up with TRBD1. The CDR3 has 15 amino acids. CDR1 SNHLY and CDR2 FYNNEI come from the germline V gene. With V trimmed by 5 bases and J by 0 bases, 3 bases remained unmatched. CDR3 sequence reads: CASSRTGPSGNTIYF. Here the CDR3 DNA reads TGTGCCAGCAGTCGGACAGGGCCCTCTGGAAACACCATATATTTT. Full variable domain (missing parts from reference TRBV2 and TRBJ1-3): EPEVTQTPSHQVTQMGQEVILRCVPISNHLYFYWYRQILGQKVEFLVSFYNNEISEKSEIFDDQFSVERPDGSNFTLKIRSTKLEDSAMYFCASSRTGPSGNTIYFGEGSWLTVV.

This clone is a singleton in its sample. This chain joins TRBV6-1 and TRBJ1-6; D gene unclear. Germline CDR1 is MNHNS and CDR2 is SASEGT. This CDR3 contains 16 residues. Deletions cut 1 base from V and 3 bases from J, with 10 bases between. The CDR3 loop is CASSEVEGYYNSPLHF. CDR3 in DNA: TGTGCCAGCAGTGAAGTCGAGGGTTACTATAATTCACCCCTCCACTTT.

This clone was counted between two and nine times. The CDR3 coding sequence is TGCGCCAGCAGGTATGCAGGGGGCGGGCAGCCCCAGCATTTT. It encodes CASRYAGGGQPQHF. The chain carries TRBV4-1 and TRBJ1-5, with 8 bases that match TRBD1. The CDR3 has 14 amino acids. J gave up 7 bases and V 6 bases, and 8 bases lay outside the gene matches. The germline V gene has CDR1 MGHRA and CDR2 YSYEKL.

This chain uses TRBV6-6 with TRBJ1-1; 7 bases fit TRBD1. Trimming cost V 4 bases and J 0 bases; bases outside gene matches: 5. The germline gives CDR1 MNHNY, CDR2 SVGAGI (reference sequence). This CDR3 has 15 residues. CDR3 amino acids: CASSSGQVVNTEAFF. The CDR3 DNA sequence: TGTGCCAGCAGTTCCGGACAGGTTGTGAACACTGAAGCTTTCTTT.

The chain joins TRBV7-6 to TRBJ2-5, with 9 bases that match TRBD1. V shed 1 base, J shed 5 bases, and the junction held 5 bases outside the gene matches. Germline CDR1 SGHVS, CDR2 FNYEAQ. The CDR3 runs to 15 residues. The CDR3 nucleotides read TGTGCCAGCAGCTTAGACAGGGGGCCGTGGGAGACCCAGTACTTC. Its protein product is CASSLDRGPWETQYF.

The rearrangement joins TRBV19 to TRBJ1-2; no clear D. The V end lost 7 bases, the J end lost 5 bases, and 20 bases lay between the germline ends. The CDR3 is 15 residues long. Germline V gene lookup returns CDR1 LNHDA and CDR2 SQIVND (reference sequence). The CDR3 region is CASIRRTDGVYGYTF. The CDR3 nucleotides are TGTGCCAGTATTAGGCGGACGGACGGGGTGTATGGCTACACCTTC.

The chain employs TRBV28 and TRBJ2-1; TRBD1 is a possible D gene (5 bases). Looked up from germline, CDR1 is MDHEN and CDR2 is SYDVKM. The CDR3 spans 12 residues. Trimming removed 7 bases from V and 8 bases from J, with 12 bases in between. CDR3 sequence reads: CASTSGWDEQFF. Here the CDR3 DNA reads TGTGCCAGCACCTCAGGGTGGGATGAGCAGTTCTTC.

The rearrangement uses TRBV5-6 and TRBJ2-2; the D gene is possibly TRBD2 (5 bases). The ends were cut back, 4 bases at V and 7 bases at J, with 17 bases in the middle. The CDR3 is 15 residues long. Germline V gene lookup returns CDR1 SGHDT and CDR2 YYEEEE. This CDR3 is CASSLADLLVGELFF. As DNA, the CDR3 is TGTGCCAGCAGCCTAGCAGACCTCCTTGTCGGGGAGCTGTTTTTT. Full variable domain (outside the CDR3, taken from reference TRBV5-6 and TRBJ2-2): DAGVTQSPTHLIKTRGQQVTLRCSPKSGHDTVSWYQQALGQGPQFIFQYYEEEERQRGNFPDRFSGHQFPNYSSELNVNALLLGDSALYLCASSLADLLVGELFFGEGSRLTVL.

With regard to this clone: Germline is not matched at one junction end, which may reflect a read error. This chain joins TRBV18 and TRBJ1-1; possibly TRBD1 for D (6 bases). CDR1 and CDR2 (germline): KGHSH, LQKENI. The CDR3 covers 16 residues. CDR3 protein: CASPPPTGLGGTEAFF. CDR3 coding DNA: TGTGCCAGCCCACCCCCCACAGGGTTGGGGGGGACTGAAGCTTTCTTT.

The chain joins TRBV25-1 to TRBJ2-7; TRBD1 is a possible D gene (5 bases). The germline V gene encodes CDR1 MGHDK and CDR2 SYGVNS. The V end lost 3 bases, the J end lost 2 bases, and 11 bases lay between the germline ends. The CDR3 covers 14 residues. The CDR3 region has the DNA TGTGCCAGCAGTGACCTAAGGACAACCTACGAGCAGTACTTC. Protein sequence: CASSDLRTTYEQYF.

V usage is TRBV28 and J usage is TRBJ1-2, with D possibly matching TRBD1 (5 bases). The CDR3 length is 12 residues. Germline V gene data show CDR1 as MDHEN and CDR2 as SYDVKM. The germline V and J ends were trimmed by 2 bases and 6 bases, with 7 bases remaining between them. CDR3 protein: CASSLRGNGYTF. CDR3 nucleotides: TGTGCCAGCAGTTTACGGGGGAATGGCTACACCTTC.

The chain combines TRBV6-5 with TRBJ1-5; D may be TRBD1 (6 bases). V lost 6 bases to trimming and J lost 6 bases, with 18 bases between them. Germline V gene data show CDR1 as MNHEY and CDR2 as SVGAGI. The CDR3 spans 15 residues. CDR3 in DNA: TGTGCCAGCAGCAACCGACCGCGGGGGCTTCAGCCCCAGCATTTT. Its protein product is CASSNRPRGLQPQHF.

The rearrangement links TRBV6-1 to TRBJ1-5; D remains ambiguous. With 5 bases removed from V and 5 bases from J, the gap between germline ends came to 4 bases. The CDR3 covers 11 residues. CDR1 is MNHNS and CDR2 is SASEGT in the germline V gene. The CDR3 is CASSLYQPQHF. DNA of the CDR3: TGTGCCAGCAGTTTATATCAGCCCCAGCATTTT.

CDR3 protein: CASSPVDNSPLHF. DNA for the CDR3: TGTGCCAGCAGCCCGGTGGATAATTCACCCCTCCACTTT. The chain couples TRBV5-6 to TRBJ1-6, with D unresolved. V was clipped by 4 bases and J by 5 bases, with 7 bases between them. Germline V gene sequence: CDR1 SGHDT, CDR2 YYEEEE. CDR3 length: 13 amino acids.

The chain recombines TRBV4-3 with TRBJ2-3; D perhaps matches TRBD1 (5 bases). Germline CDR1 and CDR2: LGHNA and YSLEER. This CDR3 is 17 amino acids long. The V gene lost 0 bases and the J gene lost 0 bases, with 13 bases spanning the gap. The CDR3 spells CASSQDQGATSTDTQYF. For the CDR3, the DNA is TGCGCCAGCAGCCAAGATCAAGGGGCCACTAGCACAGATACGCAGTATTTT.

The V gene is TRBV7-8, the J gene TRBJ2-7, with TRBD1 as a possible D gene (6 bases). V lost 3 bases and J lost 7, with 22 bases in between. Germline V gene sequence: CDR1 SGHVS, CDR2 FQNEAQ. The CDR3 loop spans 16 amino acids. CDR3 sequence (DNA): TGTGCCAGCAGCTTGGGTACCGGGACAAGGGGGTCTGAGCAGTACTTC. Amino acid sequence: CASSLGTGTRGSEQYF.

The V and J genes are TRBV11-2 and TRBJ1-1; D is possibly TRBD1 (5 bases). The CDR3 sequence is 14 residues long. V gave up 2 bases and J gave up 1 base, with 8 bases separating them. CDR1 and CDR2 (germline): SGHAT, FQNNGV. The CDR3 region has the DNA TGTGCCAGCAGCTTACAGACAGAGAACACTGAAGCTTTCTTT. As protein: CASSLQTENTEAFF. Full variable domain (outside the CDR3, taken from reference TRBV11-2 and TRBJ1-1): EAGVAQSPRYKIIEKRQSVAFWCNPISGHATLYWYQQILGQGPKLLIQFQNNGVVDDSQLPKDRFSAERLKGVDSTLKIQPAKLEDSAVYLCASSLQTENTEAFFGQGTRLTVV.

The chain recombines TRBV28 with TRBJ2-1, with 8 bases that match TRBD2. After removal of 4 bases from V and 1 base from J, the junction contained 9 bases not matched to a gene. From germline, CDR1 is MDHEN and CDR2 SYDVKM. The CDR3 covers 17 residues. This CDR3 is CASSSILGRESYNEQFF. In nucleotides, the CDR3 is TGTGCCAGCAGTTCTATTCTCGGGAGGGAGTCCTACAATGAGCAGTTCTTC. The whole variable domain, filled in from reference TRBV28 and TRBJ2-1, reads DVKVTQSSRYLVKRTGEKVFLECVQDMDHENMFWYRQDPGLGLRLIYFSYDVKMKEKGDIPEGYSVSREKKERFSLILESASTNQTSMYLCASSSILGRESYNEQFFGPGTRLTVL.

This clone was detected only once. The chain joins TRBV19 to TRBJ2-7; D may be TRBD1 (5 bases). V was trimmed by 4 bases and J by 0 bases, leaving 13 bases between them. The CDR3 length is 15 residues. Germline V gene data show CDR1 as LNHDA and CDR2 as SQIVND (reference sequence). CDR3 DNA: TGTGCCAGTAGTAGAAGACAGTCGAGCTCCTACGAGCAGTACTTC. Translation: CASSRRQSSSYEQYF.

The chain recombines TRBV30 with TRBJ1-4; 11 positions agree with TRBD1. CDR3 length: 17 amino acids. Germline loops: CDR1 GTSNPN, CDR2 SVGIG (reference sequence). After removal of 0 bases from V and 8 bases from J, the junction contained 11 bases not matched to a gene. For the CDR3, the DNA is TGTGCCTGGAGTGTATGGGACAGGGGGAGGTTTGCGGAAAAACTGTTTTTT. It codes for CAWSVWDRGRFAEKLFF. Combining the CDR3 with reference TRBV30 and TRBJ1-4 gives the whole variable domain SQTIHQWPATLVQPVGSPLSLECTVEGTSNPNLYWYRQAAGRGLQLLFYSVGIGQISSEVPQNLSASRPQDRQFILSSKKLLLSDSGFYLCAWSVWDRGRFAEKLFFGSGTQLSVL.

This chain connects TRBV5-6 to TRBJ1-1; weak D call: TRBD1 (5 bases). Looked up from germline, CDR1 is SGHDT and CDR2 is YYEEEE. The CDR3 length is 17 residues. V lost 1 base, J lost 1 base, and 17 bases lay in between. The chain's CDR3 is CASSLFQGTKGNTEAFF. DNA of the CDR3: TGTGCCAGCAGCTTGTTTCAGGGTACCAAGGGGAACACTGAAGCTTTCTTT.

The J gene is TRBJ2-7, the V gene TRBV5-1, with D perhaps matching TRBD1 (6 bases). From germline, CDR1 is SGHRS and CDR2 YFSETQ. This CDR3 is built from 16 residues. Trimming shortened V by 3 bases and J by 1 base, and 17 bases separated the two germline ends. CDR3 DNA: TGCGCCAGCAGCTCGGACAGTTTCTGGGGGTCCTACGAGCAGTACTTC. This encodes CASSSDSFWGSYEQYF.